These 16 T cell receptor beta chains came from one sample sequenced in a study of shared clonotypes between healthy human individuals. Some clones are missing from TCRdb's copy, which holds only in-frame ones; the method was immunoSEQ multiplex PCR. The data contain a few hundred thousand clones, approximately 79% of them seen just once; the ten biggest clones take up about 12%. The sample consisted of PBMCs. These receptors were taken from a woman aged 40-49 years in good health. Some clones in this sample may be carry-over from other donors' samples.

Written as DNA, the CDR3 is TGTGCCAGCAGTGAGTTGGGACAGGGACGAATTCAGTACTTC. It translates to CASSELGQGRIQYF. The V call is TRBV27, the J call TRBJ2-4; 9 bases map to TRBD1. Looked up from germline, CDR1 is MNHEY and CDR2 is SMNVEV (reference sequence). V dropped 5 bases and J dropped 10; count of bases not matched to a gene: 9. The CDR3 is made up of 14 amino acids.

V gene TRBV28 combines with J gene TRBJ1-1; possible D gene TRBD1, 6 bases. Germline CDR1 MDHEN, CDR2 SYDVKM. V was trimmed by 5 bases and J by 10 bases, leaving 17 bases between them. This CDR3 region has 13 residues. The CDR3 coding sequence is TGTGCCAGCAGTGTATACAGGGACATGGGAGCTTTCTTT. Amino acids: CASSVYRDMGAFF.

The gene calls are TRBV4-3 and TRBJ1-4, with TRBD1 matching over 7 bases. Germline CDR1 and CDR2: LGHNA and YSLEER. The CDR3 extends over 15 amino acids. The V and J ends lost 7 bases and 5 bases, in that order; junction bases with no gene match: 10. The CDR3: CASTVRQGQNEKLFF. The DNA for the CDR3 is TGCGCCAGCACCGTAAGACAGGGTCAGAATGAAAAACTGTTTTTT.

The V call is TRBV9, the J call TRBJ2-3; D gene unclear. The CDR3 totals 14 residues. Trimming left V 2 bases short and J 4 bases short, with 11 bases between. Germline values: CDR1 SGDLS, CDR2 YYNGEE. The CDR3 bases are TGTGCCAGCAGCGTGGGCCCCCCAGCAGATACGCAGTATTTT. It is translated as CASSVGPPADTQYF.

The chain has TRBV11-2 and TRBJ2-2, with D unresolved. This CDR3 comprises 14 residues. V lost 1 base to trimming and J lost 8 bases, with 11 bases between them. In germline, CDR1 is SGHAT, CDR2 FQNNGV. The CDR3 is CASSLGARAGELFF. DNA for the CDR3: TGTGCCAGCAGCTTAGGGGCTAGAGCTGGGGAGCTGTTTTTT.

This clone was found a few times. This sequence joins TRBV5-1 and TRBJ2-7; TRBD2 aligns across 7 bases. This CDR3 comprises 16 residues. V was pared by 4 bases and J by 6 bases, with 16 bases of the junction left unmatched. Per the germline V gene, CDR1 is SGHRS and CDR2 is YFSETQ. CDR3 coding DNA: TGCGCCAGCAGCACCGGGACTACCCAAGAGAGAGGCGAGCAGTACTTC. This encodes CASSTGTTQERGEQYF.

This clone was found many times. V usage is TRBV28 and J usage is TRBJ1-5; tentatively, D is TRBD1 (6 bases). V dropped 8 bases and J dropped 0 bases, with 14 bases sitting between them. This CDR3 has 15 amino acids. Germline V gene data show CDR1 as MDHEN and CDR2 as SYDVKM. The CDR3 loop is CASHRTDYSNQPQHF. The CDR3 DNA is TGTGCCAGCCACAGGACAGACTATAGCAATCAGCCCCAGCATTTT.

This chain links TRBV7-2 with TRBJ2-5; the match to TRBD2 covers 7 bases. The CDR3 covers 13 residues. J was trimmed by 7 bases and V by 1 base; bases with no gene match: 3. The germline gives CDR1 SGHTA, CDR2 FQGNSA. The CDR3 DNA reads TGTGCCAGCAGCTTAGAAGCTAGCGGGACCCAGTACTTC. This sequence encodes CASSLEASGTQYF.

This chain links TRBV6-5 with TRBJ2-2; either TRBD1 or TRBD2 may fit D (5 bases each). The germline V gene encodes CDR1 MNHEY and CDR2 SVGAGI. CDR3 length equals 14 residues. CDR3 region: CVKPVRGKTGELFF. In DNA, the CDR3 is TGTGTCAAACCGGTGAGGGGAAAAACCGGGGAGCTGTTTTTT.

J is TRBJ2-7 and V is TRBV28, with D unresolved. Germline V lookup: CDR1 MDHEN, CDR2 SYDVKM. Trimming removed 6 bases at V and 4 bases at J, with 13 bases between. The CDR3 is 13 amino acids. The CDR3: CASSPPPLYEQYF. CDR3 in DNA: TGTGCCAGCAGCCCCCCCCCTTTATACGAGCAGTACTTC.

The gene calls are TRBV6-5 and TRBJ1-1; D not certain. Germline CDR1 reads MNHEY; CDR2 reads SVGAGI. Between the trimmed V and J ends, which lost 6 bases and 2 bases, there was a span of 16 bases. The CDR3 has 15 amino acids. In nucleotides, the CDR3 is TGTGCCAGCAGGGCCCCCCGGGAGAAAAACACTGAAGCTTTCTTT. Protein sequence: CASRAPREKNTEAFF.

The CDR3 nucleotides are TGTGCCAGCAGTTTATCAGCTAGCGGGAGGTCCGAGCAGTTCTTC. Protein: CASSLSASGRSEQFF. The chain uses TRBV28 and TRBJ2-1, with 11 bases fitting TRBD2. CDR1 and CDR2 (germline): MDHEN, SYDVKM. V shed 1 base and J 10 bases; nucleotides not matched to a gene: 6. The CDR3 totals 15 residues.

The gene calls are TRBV13 and TRBJ2-1, with D perhaps matching TRBD1 (6 bases). CDR1 is PRHDT, CDR2 FYEKMQ, per germline (reference sequence). This CDR3 is 15 amino acids long. V lost 0 bases to trimming and J lost 4 bases, with 10 bases between them. CDR3 amino acids: CASSLGGHLYNEQFF. The CDR3 bases are TGTGCCAGCAGCTTAGGGGGACACCTATACAATGAGCAGTTCTTC.

This chain connects TRBV6-1 to TRBJ1-3; D uncertain. In germline, CDR1 is MNHNS, CDR2 SASEGT. This CDR3 is built from 16 residues. V lost 2 bases and J 3 bases, leaving 14 bases between the germline ends. As DNA, the CDR3 is TGTGCCAGCAGTGAAAACCGCCGAATTGGTGGAAACACCATATATTTT. The encoded protein is CASSENRRIGGNTIYF.

V and J are TRBV5-4 and TRBJ2-2; perhaps D is TRBD1 or TRBD2 (5 bases each). V was cut by 3 bases and J by 1 base, with 10 bases left in between. Germline values: CDR1 SGHNT, CDR2 YYREEE (reference sequence). CDR3 length equals 15 residues. CDR3 sequence: CASSWGTGNTGELFF. The CDR3 DNA sequence: TGTGCCAGCAGCTGGGGGACGGGGAACACCGGGGAGCTGTTTTTT.

V usage is TRBV30 and J usage is TRBJ1-1; TRBD1 might be the D (5 bases). The CDR3 contains 13 residues. V was trimmed by 0 bases and J by 1 base, leaving 6 bases between them. Germline-derived CDR1 and CDR2 are GTSNPN and SVGIG (reference sequence). This chain's CDR3 is CAWSVQANTEAFF. CDR3 nucleotides: TGTGCCTGGAGTGTACAGGCGAACACTGAAGCTTTCTTT.